This T cell receptor (beta chain) comes out of a study of radiation and T cells in renal cell carcinoma. Measured with immunoSEQ multiplex PCR; TCRdb has only the in-frame clones, and not every one. In the table there are some 50,000 clones, less than 85% of which are singletons. Germline loops: CDR1 MGHDK, CDR2 SYGVNS. This CDR3 has 12 amino acids. V was trimmed by 10 bases and J by 8 bases, leaving 14 bases between them. Study-wide results and caveats: Top tumor clonotypes rose in blood 2 weeks post-radiation, then contracted.

This clone occurred once. Its matching antigen is unknown. Time point of the sample: blood 2 weeks post-SBRT. Described treatment: 15 Gy SBRT to primary tumor, nephrectomy 4 weeks later. The chain has TRBV25-1 and TRBJ1-4; TRBD1 is a possible D gene (5 bases). Here the sequenced sample was blood, taken from a patient whose treatment included radiotherapy and nephrectomy. The receptor comes from a woman in her seventies with renal cell carcinoma. CDR3 amino acids: CATSRRDEKLFF. In nucleotides, the CDR3 is TGTGCCACCTCCAGGAGGGACGAAAAACTGTTTTTT.